Each of the 2 T cell receptor beta chains below was sequenced from the same sample in a study of T cells in localized non-small cell lung cancer. Libraries were prepared by immunoSEQ multiplex PCR; TCRdb keeps only in-frame clonotypes and omits some of them. The sample lists 70,000 to 95,000 clones; about nine tenths were seen once. This specimen consisted of PBMCs, obtained before any cancer treatment. The source is a woman aged 35 to 75 with stage II squamous cell lung carcinoma.

The chain carries TRBV5-1 and TRBJ2-7; 10 bases are shared with TRBD1. This CDR3 comprises 17 residues. J was trimmed by 3 bases and V by 1 base; bases with no gene match: 10. The germline V gene encodes CDR1 SGHRS and CDR2 YFSETQ. CDR3 sequence: CASSLRSRGQGIYEQYF. CDR3 DNA sequence: TGCGCCAGCAGCTTGAGGTCTAGGGGACAGGGGATCTACGAGCAGTACTTC.

V usage is TRBV5-1 and J usage is TRBJ2-5, with D perhaps assigned TRBD1 or TRBD2 (7 bases each). The germline V gene has CDR1 SGHRS and CDR2 YFSETQ. V lost 0 bases and J 5 bases, leaving 17 bases between the germline ends. The CDR3 length is 16 residues. CDR3 sequence: CASSLGAGGDWETQYF. The CDR3 nucleotides read TGCGCCAGCAGCTTGGGCGCAGGGGGGGATTGGGAGACCCAGTACTTC.